The present TCR beta chain was sequenced within a study of T cell changes during pregnancy in multiple sclerosis. Trimming removed 3 bases from V and 5 bases from J, with 20 bases in between. This CDR3 spans 17 amino acids. TCRdb's table, derived via immunoSEQ multiplex PCR, lists solely in-frame clones and lacks some. The sample records about 75,000 clones, roughly nine tenths being singletons. The source was peripheral blood, collected in the first trimester of pregnancy. The TCR sequence derives from a female donor in good health, enrolled as a control in a pregnancy study. This chain links TRBV23-1 with TRBJ1-5; no clear D. TRBV23-1 is treated as an ORF (open reading frame) with a function not yet certain. The CDR3 DNA sequence: TGCGCCAGCAGTCACGGACTTTTGGTAAGGAAGTATCAGCCCCAGCATTTT. Translation: CASSHGLLVRKYQPQHF.